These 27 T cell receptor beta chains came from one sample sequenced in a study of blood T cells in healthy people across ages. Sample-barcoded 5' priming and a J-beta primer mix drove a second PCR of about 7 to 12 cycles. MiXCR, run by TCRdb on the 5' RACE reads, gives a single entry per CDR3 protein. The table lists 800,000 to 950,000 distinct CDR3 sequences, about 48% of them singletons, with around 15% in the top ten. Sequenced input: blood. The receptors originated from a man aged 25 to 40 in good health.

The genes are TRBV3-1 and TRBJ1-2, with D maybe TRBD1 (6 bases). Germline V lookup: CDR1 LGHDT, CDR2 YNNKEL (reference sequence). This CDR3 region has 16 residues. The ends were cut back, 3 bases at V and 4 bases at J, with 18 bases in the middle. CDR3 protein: CASSHSDRTDIYGYTF. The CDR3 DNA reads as TGTGCCAGCAGCCACTCCGACCGGACAGATATCTATGGCTACACCTTC.

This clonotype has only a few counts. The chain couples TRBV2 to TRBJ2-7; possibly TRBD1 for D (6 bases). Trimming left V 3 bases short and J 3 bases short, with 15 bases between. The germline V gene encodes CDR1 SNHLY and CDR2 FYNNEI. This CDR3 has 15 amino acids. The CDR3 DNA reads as TGTGCCAGCAGTGAGGGACACGGGCCTAACTACGAGCAGTACTTC. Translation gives CASSEGHGPNYEQYF.

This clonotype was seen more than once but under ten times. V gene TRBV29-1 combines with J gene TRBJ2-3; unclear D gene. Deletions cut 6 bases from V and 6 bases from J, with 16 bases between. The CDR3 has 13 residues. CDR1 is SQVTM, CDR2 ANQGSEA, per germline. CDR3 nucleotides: TGCAGCGTCGGTCATGACGGTGGGGATACGCAGTATTTT. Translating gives CSVGHDGGDTQYF.

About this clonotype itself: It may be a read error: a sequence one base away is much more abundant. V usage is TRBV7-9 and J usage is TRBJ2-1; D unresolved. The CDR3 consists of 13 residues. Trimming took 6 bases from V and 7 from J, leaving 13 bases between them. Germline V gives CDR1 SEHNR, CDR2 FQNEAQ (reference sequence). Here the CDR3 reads CASSSDGQNEQFF. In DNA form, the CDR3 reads TGTGCCAGCAGTTCCGACGGGCAAAATGAGCAGTTCTTC.

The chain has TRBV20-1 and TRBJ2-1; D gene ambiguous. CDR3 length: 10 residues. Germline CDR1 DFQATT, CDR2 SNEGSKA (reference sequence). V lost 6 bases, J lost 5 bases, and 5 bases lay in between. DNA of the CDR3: TGCAGTGCCCTGGACAATGAGCAGTTCTTC. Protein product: CSALDNEQFF.

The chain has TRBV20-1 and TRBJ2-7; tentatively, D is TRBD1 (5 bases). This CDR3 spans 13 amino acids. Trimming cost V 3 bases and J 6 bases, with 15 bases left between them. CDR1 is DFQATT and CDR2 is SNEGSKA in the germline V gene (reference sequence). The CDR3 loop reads CSASGPAGREQYF. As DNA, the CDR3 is TGCAGTGCTAGCGGCCCGGCAGGGCGCGAGCAGTACTTC.

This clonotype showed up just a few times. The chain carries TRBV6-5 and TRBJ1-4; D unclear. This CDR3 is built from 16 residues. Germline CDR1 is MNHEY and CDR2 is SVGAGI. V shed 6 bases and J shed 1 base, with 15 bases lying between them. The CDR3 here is CASSDRHRGTNEKLFF. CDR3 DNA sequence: TGTGCCAGCAGCGACCGGCACCGGGGAACTAATGAAAAACTGTTTTTT.

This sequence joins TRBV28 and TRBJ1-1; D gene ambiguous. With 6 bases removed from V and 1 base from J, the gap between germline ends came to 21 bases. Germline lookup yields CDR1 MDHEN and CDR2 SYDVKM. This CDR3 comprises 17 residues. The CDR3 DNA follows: TGTGCCAGCAGCGCACCGCGAACCCTGGGAAGGAACACTGAAGCTTTCTTT. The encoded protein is CASSAPRTLGRNTEAFF.

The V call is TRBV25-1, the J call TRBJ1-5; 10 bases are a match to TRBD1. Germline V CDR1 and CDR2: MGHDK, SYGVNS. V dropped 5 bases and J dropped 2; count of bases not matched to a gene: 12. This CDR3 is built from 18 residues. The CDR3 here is CASSLGTGAGGGNQPQHF. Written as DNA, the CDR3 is TGTGCCAGCAGTCTGGGGACAGGGGCCGGAGGGGGCAATCAGCCCCAGCATTTT.

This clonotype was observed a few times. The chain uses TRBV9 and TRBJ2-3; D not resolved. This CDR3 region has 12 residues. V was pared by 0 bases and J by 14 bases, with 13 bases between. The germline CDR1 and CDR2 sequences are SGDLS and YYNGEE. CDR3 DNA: TGTGCCAGCAGCGTAGAGAGACCCCCCCTGTATTTT. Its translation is CASSVERPPLYF. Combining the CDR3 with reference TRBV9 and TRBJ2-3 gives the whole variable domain DSGVTQTPKHLITATGQRVTLRCSPRSGDLSVYWYQQSLDQGLQFLIQYYNGEERAKGNILERFSAQQFPDLHSELNLSSLELGDSALYFCASSVERPPLYFGPGTRLTVL.

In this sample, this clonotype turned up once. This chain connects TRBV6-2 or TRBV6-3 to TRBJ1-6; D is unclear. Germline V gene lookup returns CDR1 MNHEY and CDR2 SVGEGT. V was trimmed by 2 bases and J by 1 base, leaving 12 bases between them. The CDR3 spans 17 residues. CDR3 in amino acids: CASSYDSMASYNSPLHF. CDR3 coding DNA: TGTGCCAGCAGTTACGACTCTATGGCATCCTATAATTCACCCCTCCACTTT.

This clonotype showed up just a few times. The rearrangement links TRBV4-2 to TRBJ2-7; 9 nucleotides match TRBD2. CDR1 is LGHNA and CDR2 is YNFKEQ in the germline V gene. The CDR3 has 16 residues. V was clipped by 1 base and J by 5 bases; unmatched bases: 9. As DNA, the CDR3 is TGTGCCAGCAGCCAAGCTCCGGGACTAGCTAACGACGAGCAGTACTTC. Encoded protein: CASSQAPGLANDEQYF.

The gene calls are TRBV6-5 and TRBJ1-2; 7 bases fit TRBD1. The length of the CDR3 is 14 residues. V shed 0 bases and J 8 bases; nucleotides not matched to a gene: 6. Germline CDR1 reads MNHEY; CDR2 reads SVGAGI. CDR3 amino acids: CASSYSNRGYGYTF. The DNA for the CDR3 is TGTGCCAGCAGTTACTCGAACAGGGGCTACGGCTACACCTTC.

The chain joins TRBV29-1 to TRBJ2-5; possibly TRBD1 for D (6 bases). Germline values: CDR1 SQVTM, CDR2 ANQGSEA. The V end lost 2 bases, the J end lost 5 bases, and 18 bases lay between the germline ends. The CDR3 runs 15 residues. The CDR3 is CSVEQAGDNRETQYF. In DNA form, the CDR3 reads TGCAGCGTTGAACAGGCAGGGGATAATCGGGAGACCCAGTACTTC.

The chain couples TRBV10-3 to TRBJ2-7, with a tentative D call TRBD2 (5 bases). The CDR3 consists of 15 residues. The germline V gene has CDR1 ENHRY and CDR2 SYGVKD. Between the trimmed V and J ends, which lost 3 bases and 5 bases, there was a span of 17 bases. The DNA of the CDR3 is TGTGCCATCAGTGACCCAGGAGGAGCCTTTCACGAGCAGTACTTC. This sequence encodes CAISDPGGAFHEQYF.

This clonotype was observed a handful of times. CDR3 sequence reads: CASREGALYGYTF. CDR3 nucleotide sequence: TGTGCCAGCAGGGAGGGAGCCCTCTATGGCTACACCTTC. J is TRBJ1-2 and V is TRBV6-5; unclear D gene. CDR1 is MNHEY, CDR2 SVGAGI, per germline. This CDR3 is 13 amino acids long. Trimming left V 6 bases short and J 4 bases short, with 12 bases between.

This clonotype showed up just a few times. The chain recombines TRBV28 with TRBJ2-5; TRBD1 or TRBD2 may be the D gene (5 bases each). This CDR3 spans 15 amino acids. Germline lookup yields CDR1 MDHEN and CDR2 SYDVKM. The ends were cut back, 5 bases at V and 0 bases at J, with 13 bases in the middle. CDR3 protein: CASSGPGSNQETQYF. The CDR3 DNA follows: TGTGCCAGCAGTGGCCCAGGGAGCAACCAAGAGACCCAGTACTTC.

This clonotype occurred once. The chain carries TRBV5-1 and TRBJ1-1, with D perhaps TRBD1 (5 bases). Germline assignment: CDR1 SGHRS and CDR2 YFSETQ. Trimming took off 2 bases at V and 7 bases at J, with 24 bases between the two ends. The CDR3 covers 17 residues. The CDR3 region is CASSLESGRGVGGEAFF. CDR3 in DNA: TGCGCCAGCAGCTTAGAATCAGGGCGTGGCGTCGGGGGTGAAGCTTTCTTT.

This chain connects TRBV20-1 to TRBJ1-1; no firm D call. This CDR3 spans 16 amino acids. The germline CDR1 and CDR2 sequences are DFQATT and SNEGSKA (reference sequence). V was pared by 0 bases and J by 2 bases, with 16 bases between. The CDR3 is CSARDPRAYLNTEAFF. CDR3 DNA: TGCAGTGCTAGAGATCCTAGGGCCTATCTAAACACTGAAGCTTTCTTT.

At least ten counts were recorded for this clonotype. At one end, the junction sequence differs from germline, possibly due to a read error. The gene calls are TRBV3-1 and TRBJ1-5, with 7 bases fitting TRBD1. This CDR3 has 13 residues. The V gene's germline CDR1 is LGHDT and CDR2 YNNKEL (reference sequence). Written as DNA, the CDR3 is TGCGCCAGCAGCCAACAGGGGAATCAGCCCCAGCATTTT. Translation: CASSQQGNQPQHF.

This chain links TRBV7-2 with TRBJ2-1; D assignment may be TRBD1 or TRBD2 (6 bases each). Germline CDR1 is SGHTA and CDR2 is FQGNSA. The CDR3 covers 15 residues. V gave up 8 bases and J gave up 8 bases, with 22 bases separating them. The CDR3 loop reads CASSPRLDGGHEQFF. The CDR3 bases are TGTGCCAGCTCCCCGCGTTTGGACGGGGGCCATGAGCAGTTCTTC. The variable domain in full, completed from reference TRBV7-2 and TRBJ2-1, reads GAGVSQSPSNKVTEKGKDVELRCDPISGHTALYWYRQSLGQGLEFLIYFQGNSAPDKSGLPSDRFSAERTGGSVSTLTIQRTQQEDSAVYLCASSPRLDGGHEQFFGPGTRLTVL.

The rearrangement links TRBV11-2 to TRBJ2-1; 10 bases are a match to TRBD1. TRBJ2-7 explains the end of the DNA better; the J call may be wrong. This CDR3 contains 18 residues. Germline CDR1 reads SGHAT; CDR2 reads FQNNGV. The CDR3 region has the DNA TGTGCCAGCAGCTTGGGGACAGGGGACGCGCTCTCCTACAATGAGCAGTACTTC. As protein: CASSLGTGDALSYNEQYF.

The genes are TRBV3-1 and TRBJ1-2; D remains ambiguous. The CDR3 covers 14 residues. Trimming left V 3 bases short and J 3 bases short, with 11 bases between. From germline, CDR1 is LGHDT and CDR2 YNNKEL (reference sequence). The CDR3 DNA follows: TGTGCCAGCAGCCAGACGACGGAGTACTATGGCTACACCTTC. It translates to CASSQTTEYYGYTF.

CDR3 sequence: CASSYETGRSSYNEQYF. The CDR3 region has the DNA TGTGCCAGCAGCTACGAGACAGGACGCAGCTCCTACAATGAGCAGTACTTC. This chain joins TRBV13 and TRBJ2-1; the D gene is possibly TRBD1 (6 bases). The end of the DNA aligns better with TRBJ2-7, so the J call may be wrong. This CDR3 has 17 amino acids. The V gene's germline CDR1 is PRHDT and CDR2 FYEKMQ (reference sequence).

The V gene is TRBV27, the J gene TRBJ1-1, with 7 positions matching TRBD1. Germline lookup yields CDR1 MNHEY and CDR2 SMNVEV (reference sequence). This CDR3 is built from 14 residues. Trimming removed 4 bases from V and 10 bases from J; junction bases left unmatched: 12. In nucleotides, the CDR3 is TGTGCCAGCAGTTCTCCTCGGGACAGTCGTGCAGCTTTCTTT. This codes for CASSSPRDSRAAFF.

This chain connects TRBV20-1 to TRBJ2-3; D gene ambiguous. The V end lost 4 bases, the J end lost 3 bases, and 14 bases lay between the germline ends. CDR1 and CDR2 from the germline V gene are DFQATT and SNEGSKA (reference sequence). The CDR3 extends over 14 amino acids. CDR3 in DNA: TGCAGTGCTACTGGTTATGACTCGACAGATACGCAGTATTTT. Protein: CSATGYDSTDTQYF.

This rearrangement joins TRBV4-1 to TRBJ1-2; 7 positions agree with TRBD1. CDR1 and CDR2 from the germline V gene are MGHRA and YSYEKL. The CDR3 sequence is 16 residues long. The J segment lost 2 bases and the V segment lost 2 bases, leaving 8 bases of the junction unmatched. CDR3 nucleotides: TGCGCCAGCAGCCAATCACAAGGGGGCCTAAACTATGGCTACACCTTC. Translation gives CASSQSQGGLNYGYTF.